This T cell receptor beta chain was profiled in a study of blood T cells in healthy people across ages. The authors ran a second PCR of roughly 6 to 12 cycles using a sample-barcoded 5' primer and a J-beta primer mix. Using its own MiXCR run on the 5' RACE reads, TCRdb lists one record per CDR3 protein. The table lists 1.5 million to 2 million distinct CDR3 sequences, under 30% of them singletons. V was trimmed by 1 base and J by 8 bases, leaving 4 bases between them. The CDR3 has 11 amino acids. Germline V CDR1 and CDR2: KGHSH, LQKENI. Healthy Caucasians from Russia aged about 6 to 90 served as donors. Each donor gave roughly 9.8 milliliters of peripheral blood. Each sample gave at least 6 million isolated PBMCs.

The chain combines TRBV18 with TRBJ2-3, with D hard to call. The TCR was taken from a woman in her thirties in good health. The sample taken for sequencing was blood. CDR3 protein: CASSPQATQYF. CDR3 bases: TGTGCCAGCTCACCACAAGCTACGCAGTATTTT.